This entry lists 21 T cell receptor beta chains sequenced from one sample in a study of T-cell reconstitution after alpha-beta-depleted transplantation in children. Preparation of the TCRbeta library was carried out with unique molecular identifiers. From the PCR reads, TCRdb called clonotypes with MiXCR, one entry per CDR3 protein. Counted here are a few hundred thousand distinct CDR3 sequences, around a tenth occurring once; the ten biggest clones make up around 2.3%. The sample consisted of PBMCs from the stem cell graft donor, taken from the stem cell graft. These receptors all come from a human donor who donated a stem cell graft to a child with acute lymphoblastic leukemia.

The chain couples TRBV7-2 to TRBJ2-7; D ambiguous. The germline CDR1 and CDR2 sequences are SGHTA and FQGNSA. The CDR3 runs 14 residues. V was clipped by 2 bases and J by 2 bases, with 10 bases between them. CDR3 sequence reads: CASSLLGGTYEQYF. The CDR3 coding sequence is TGTGCCAGCAGCTTATTAGGCGGCACCTACGAGCAGTACTTC.

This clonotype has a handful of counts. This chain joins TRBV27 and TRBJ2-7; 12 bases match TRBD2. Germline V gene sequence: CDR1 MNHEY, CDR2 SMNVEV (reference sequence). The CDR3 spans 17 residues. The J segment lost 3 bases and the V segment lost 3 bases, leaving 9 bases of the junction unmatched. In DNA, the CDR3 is TGTGCCAGCAGTTTCCCTCTCACTAGCGGGAGGATCTACGAGCAGTACTTC. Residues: CASSFPLTSGRIYEQYF.

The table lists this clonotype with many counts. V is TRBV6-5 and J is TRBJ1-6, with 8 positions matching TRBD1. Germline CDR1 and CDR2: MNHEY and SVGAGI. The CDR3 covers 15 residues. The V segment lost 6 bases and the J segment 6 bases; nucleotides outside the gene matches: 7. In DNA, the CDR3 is TGTGCCAGCAGGACAGGGGAGCACCCTAATTCACCCCTCCACTTT. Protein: CASRTGEHPNSPLHF.

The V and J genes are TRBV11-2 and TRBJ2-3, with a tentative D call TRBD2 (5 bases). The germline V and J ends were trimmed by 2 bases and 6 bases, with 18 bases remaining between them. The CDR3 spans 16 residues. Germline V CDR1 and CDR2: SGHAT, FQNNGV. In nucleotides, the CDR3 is TGTGCCAGCAGCTTAAACTATCGGGGAATAAGGGATACGCAGTATTTT. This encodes CASSLNYRGIRDTQYF.

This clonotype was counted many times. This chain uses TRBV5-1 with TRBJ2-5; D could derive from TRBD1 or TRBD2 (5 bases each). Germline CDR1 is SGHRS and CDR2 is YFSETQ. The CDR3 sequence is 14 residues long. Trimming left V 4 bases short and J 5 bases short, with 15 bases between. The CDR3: CASSPGHGEETQYF. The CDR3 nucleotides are TGCGCCAGCAGCCCGGGGCACGGGGAGGAGACCCAGTACTTC.

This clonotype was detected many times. CDR3 in amino acids: CASRVAGGLGNEQFF. DNA of the CDR3: TGCGCCAGCAGAGTAGCGGGAGGGCTAGGCAATGAGCAGTTCTTC. V gene TRBV5-1 combines with J gene TRBJ2-1; 11 bases match TRBD2. CDR3 length: 15 amino acids. The V gene's germline CDR1 is SGHRS and CDR2 YFSETQ. V dropped 5 bases and J dropped 6; count of bases not matched to a gene: 7.

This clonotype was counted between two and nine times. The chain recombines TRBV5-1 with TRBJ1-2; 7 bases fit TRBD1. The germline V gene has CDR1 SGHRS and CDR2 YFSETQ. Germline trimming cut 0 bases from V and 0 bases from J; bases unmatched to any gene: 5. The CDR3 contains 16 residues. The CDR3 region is CASSLASGQANYGYTF. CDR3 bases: TGCGCCAGCAGCTTGGCTTCCGGACAGGCTAACTATGGCTACACCTTC.

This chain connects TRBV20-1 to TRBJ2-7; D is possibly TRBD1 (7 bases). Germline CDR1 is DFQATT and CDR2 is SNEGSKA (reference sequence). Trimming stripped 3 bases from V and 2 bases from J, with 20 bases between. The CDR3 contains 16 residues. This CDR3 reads CSASRGRGDMTYEQYF. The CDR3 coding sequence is TGCAGTGCTAGCAGGGGCAGGGGGGACATGACCTACGAGCAGTACTTC.

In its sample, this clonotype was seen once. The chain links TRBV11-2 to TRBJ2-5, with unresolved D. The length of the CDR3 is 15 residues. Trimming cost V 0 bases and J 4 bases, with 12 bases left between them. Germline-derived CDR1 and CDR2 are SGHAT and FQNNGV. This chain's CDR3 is CASSLEFWSGETQYF. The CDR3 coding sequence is TGTGCCAGCAGCTTAGAATTCTGGTCGGGAGAGACCCAGTACTTC.

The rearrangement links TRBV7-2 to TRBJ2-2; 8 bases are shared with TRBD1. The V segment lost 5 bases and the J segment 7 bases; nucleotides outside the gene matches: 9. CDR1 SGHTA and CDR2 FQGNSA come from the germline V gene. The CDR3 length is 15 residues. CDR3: CASSPQTGAGGELFF. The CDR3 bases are TGTGCCAGCAGCCCGCAGACAGGGGCGGGCGGGGAGCTGTTTTTT.

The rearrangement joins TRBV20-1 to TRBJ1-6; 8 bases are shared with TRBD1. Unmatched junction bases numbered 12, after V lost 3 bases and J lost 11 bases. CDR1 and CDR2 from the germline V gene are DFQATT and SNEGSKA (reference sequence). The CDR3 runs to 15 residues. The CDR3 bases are TGCAGTGCTAGGGACAGGGTTGGCTCGAGGACACCCCTCCACTTT. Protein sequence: CSARDRVGSRTPLHF.

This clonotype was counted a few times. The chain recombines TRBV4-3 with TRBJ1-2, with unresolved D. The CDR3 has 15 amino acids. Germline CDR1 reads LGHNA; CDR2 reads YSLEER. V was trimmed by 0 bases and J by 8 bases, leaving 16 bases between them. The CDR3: CASSQDLRFDGGYTF. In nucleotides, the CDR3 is TGCGCCAGCAGCCAAGATCTTAGGTTCGACGGAGGCTACACCTTC.

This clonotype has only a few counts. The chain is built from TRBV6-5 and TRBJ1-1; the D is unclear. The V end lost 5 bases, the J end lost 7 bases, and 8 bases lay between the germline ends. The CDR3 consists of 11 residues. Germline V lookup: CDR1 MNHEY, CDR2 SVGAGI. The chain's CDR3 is CASSRPGEAFF. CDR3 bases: TGTGCCAGCAGTCGTCCGGGTGAAGCTTTCTTT.

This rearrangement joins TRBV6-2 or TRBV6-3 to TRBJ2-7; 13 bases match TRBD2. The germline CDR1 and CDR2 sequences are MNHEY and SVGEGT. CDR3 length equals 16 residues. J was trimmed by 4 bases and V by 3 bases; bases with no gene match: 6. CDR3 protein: CASSYPGLAGEYEQYF. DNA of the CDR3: TGTGCCAGCAGTTATCCCGGACTAGCGGGAGAGTACGAGCAGTACTTC.

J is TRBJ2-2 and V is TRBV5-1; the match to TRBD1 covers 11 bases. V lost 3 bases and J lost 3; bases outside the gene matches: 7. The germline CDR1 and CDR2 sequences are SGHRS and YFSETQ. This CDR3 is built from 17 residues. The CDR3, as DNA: TGCGCCAGCAGCTGGACAGGGGGCATGGGGGACACCGGGGAGCTGTTTTTT. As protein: CASSWTGGMGDTGELFF.

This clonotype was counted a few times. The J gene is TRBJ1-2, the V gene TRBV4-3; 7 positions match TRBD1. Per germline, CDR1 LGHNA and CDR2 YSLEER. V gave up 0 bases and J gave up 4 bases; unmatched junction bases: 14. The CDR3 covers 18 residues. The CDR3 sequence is CASSQDVTVGTGAYGYTF. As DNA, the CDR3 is TGCGCCAGCAGCCAAGATGTCACCGTCGGCACAGGGGCCTATGGCTACACCTTC.

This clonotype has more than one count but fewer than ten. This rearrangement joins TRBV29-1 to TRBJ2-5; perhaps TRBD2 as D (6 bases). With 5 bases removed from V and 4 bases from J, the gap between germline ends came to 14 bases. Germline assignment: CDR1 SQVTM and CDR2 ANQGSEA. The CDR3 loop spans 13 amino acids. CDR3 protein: CSVSWGVGETQYF. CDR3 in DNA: TGCAGCGTTTCCTGGGGGGTAGGAGAGACCCAGTACTTC.

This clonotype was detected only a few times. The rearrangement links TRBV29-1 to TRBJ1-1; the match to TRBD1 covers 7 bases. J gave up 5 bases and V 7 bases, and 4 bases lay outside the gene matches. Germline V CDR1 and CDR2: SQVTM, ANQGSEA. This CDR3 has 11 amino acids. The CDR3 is CSAGQETEAFF. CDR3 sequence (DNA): TGCAGCGCCGGACAGGAGACTGAAGCTTTCTTT. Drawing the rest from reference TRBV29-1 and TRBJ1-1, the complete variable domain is SAVISQKPSRDICQRGTSLTIQCQVDSQVTMMFWYRQQPGQSLTLIATANQGSEATYESGFVIDKFPISRPNLTFSTLTVSNMSPEDSSIYLCSAGQETEAFFGQGTRLTVV.

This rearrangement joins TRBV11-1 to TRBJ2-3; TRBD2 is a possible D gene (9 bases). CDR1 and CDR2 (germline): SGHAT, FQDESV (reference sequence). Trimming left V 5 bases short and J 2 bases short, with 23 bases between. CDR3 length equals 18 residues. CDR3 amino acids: CASSQGAASGIDTDTQYF. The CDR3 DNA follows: TGTGCCAGCAGCCAGGGGGCCGCTAGCGGGATCGACACAGATACGCAGTATTTT.

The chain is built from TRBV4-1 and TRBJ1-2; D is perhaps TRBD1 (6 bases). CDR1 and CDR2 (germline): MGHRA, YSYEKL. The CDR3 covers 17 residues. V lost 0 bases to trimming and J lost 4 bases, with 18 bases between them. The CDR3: CASSQDYGNWDTYGYTF. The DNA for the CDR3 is TGCGCCAGCAGCCAAGATTATGGAAATTGGGACACCTATGGCTACACCTTC.

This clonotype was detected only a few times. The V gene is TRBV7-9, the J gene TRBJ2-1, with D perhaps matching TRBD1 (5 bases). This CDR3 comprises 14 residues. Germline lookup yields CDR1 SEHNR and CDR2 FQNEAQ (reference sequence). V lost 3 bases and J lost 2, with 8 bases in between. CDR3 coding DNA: TGTGCCAGCAGCTTGCAGGGCCCCTACAATGAGCAGTTCTTC. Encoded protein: CASSLQGPYNEQFF.